This T cell receptor beta chain stems from a study of OX40 agonist ivuxolimab in advanced cancers. Across the study: The dose-escalation group included hepatocellular carcinoma, melanoma, renal cell carcinoma and head and neck cancer. Partial responses were recorded for three patients, including one with hepatocellular carcinoma and two with cutaneous melanoma. General study points: Some nonresponders also had low normalized T-cell clonal expansion. Researchers did not determine the expanded peripheral T cells' antigen specificity.

The CDR3 is made up of 17 amino acids. V gave up 4 bases and J gave up 4 bases; unmatched junction bases: 11. CDR1 MGHRA and CDR2 YSYEKL come from the germline V gene. On this clone itself: The target antigen is unknown.

The assay was immunoSEQ multiplex PCR, and TCRdb's table has in-frame clones only and misses some. This sample has 100,000 to 150,000 clones, with 85% to 95% found just once. This rearrangement joins TRBV4-1 to TRBJ2-1; 9 positions agree with TRBD1. The receptor was derived from an adult with an advanced solid tumor such as melanoma, head and neck, liver or kidney cancer. The material was CD4+ or CD8+ T cells sorted from blood, obtained in a trial of the OX40 agonist ivuxolimab. The CDR3 bases are TGCGCCAGCAGCCTCTCAGACGGTGGGACAGGGTACAATGAGCAGTTCTTC. Amino acids: CASSLSDGGTGYNEQFF.